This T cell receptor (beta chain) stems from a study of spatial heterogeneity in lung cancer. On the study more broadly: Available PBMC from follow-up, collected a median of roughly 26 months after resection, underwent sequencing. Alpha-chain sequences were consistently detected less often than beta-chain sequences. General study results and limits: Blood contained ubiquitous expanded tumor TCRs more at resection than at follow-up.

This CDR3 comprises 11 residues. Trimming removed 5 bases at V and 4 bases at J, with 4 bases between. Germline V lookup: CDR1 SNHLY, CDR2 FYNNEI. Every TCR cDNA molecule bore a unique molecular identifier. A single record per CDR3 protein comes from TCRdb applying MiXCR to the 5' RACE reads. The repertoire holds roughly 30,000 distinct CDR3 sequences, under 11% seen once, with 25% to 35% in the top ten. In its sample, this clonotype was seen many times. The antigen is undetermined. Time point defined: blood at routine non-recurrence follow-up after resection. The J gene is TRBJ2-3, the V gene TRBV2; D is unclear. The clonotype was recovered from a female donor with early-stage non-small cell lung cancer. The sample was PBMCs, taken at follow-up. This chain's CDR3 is CASSNADTQYF. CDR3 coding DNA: TGTGCCAGCAGTAACGCAGATACGCAGTATTTT.